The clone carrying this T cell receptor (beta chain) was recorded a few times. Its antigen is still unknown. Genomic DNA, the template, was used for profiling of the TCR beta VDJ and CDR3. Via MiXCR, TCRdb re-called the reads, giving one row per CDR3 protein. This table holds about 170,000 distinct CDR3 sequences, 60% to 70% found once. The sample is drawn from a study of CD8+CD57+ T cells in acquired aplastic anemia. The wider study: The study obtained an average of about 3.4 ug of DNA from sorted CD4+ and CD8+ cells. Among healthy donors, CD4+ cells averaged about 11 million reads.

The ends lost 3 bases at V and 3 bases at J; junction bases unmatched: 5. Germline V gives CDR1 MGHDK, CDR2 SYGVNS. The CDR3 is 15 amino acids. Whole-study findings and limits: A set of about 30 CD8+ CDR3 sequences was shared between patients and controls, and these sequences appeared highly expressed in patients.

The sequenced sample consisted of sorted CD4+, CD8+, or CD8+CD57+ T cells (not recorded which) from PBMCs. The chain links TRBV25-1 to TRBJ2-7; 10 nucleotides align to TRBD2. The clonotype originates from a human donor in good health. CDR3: CASSDPPSGSYEQYF. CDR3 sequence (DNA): TGTGCCAGCAGTGACCCACCTAGCGGGAGCTACGAGCAGTACTTC.